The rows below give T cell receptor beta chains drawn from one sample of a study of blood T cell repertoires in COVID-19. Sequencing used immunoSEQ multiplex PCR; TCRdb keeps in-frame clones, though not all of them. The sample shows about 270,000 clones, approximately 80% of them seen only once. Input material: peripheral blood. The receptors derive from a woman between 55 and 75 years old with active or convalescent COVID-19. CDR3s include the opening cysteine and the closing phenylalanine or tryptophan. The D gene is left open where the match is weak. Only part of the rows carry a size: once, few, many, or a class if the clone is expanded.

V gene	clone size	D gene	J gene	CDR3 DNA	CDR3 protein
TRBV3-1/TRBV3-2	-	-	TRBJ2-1	TGTGCCAGCAGCCAAGCAGGCCAGTACTACAATGAGCAGTTCTTC	CASSQAGQYYNEQFF
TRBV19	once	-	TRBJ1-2	TGTGCCAGTAGTGTACCGGGAGCTGACTATGGCTACACCTTC	CASSVPGADYGYTF
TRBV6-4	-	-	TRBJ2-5	TGTGCCAGCAGTGATAAAGGGGAGGTTGGAGAGACCCAGTACTTC	CASSDKGEVGETQYF
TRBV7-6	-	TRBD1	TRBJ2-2	TGTGCCAGCAGCTTAGAATGGACAGGGAGATCCGGGGAGCTGTTTTTT	CASSLEWTGRSGELFF
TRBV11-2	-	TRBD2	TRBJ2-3	TGTGCCAGCAGCACAGGGGGACTAGCGGGGGTCACAGATACGCAGTATTTT	CASSTGGLAGVTDTQYF
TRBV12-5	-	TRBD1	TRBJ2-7	TGTGCTAGTGGGTGGGCTACAGGGGCCGAGCAGTACTTC	CASGWATGAEQYF
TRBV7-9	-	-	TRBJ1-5	TGTGCCAGCAGCTTAGTAGGACACAATCAGCCCCAGCATTTT	CASSLVGHNQPQHF
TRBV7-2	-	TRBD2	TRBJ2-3	TGTGCCAGCAGCTTTAGCGGGGGGGCCTCGGCAGATACGCAGTATTTT	CASSFSGGASADTQYF
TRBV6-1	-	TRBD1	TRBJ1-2	TGTGCCAGCAGTGGGGACAGACTTTCCTCTAACTATGGCTACACCTTC	CASSGDRLSSNYGYTF
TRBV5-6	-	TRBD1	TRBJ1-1	TGTGCCAGCAGCTTGGGGCGACAGGGTATTGAAGCTTTCTTT	CASSLGRQGIEAFF
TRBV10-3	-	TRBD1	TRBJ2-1	TGTGCCATCAGTGTAGAGAGGACAGGGGTCGGCGGGCAGTTCTTC	CAISVERTGVGGQFF